Sequencing of this TCR beta chain was carried out in a study of cytomegalovirus exposure and HLA in healthy donors. Study outcomes and limitations: Among the sequence variants, a highly shared cluster was likely an artifact of sequencing. Most observed TCR sequences were rare, whereas some public TCRs were detected in many donors. In an earlier analysis, productive rearrangement rates for most beta V segments clustered near 87% or 30%.

With respect to this clone: Its antigen is as yet unknown.

Both 60 Vbeta primers and 13 Jbeta primers went into the PCR. TCRdb's copy holds only in-frame clones and misses some; the assay was immunoSEQ multiplex PCR. The table lists 160,000 or so clones, around three quarters of them singletons. This clonotype originated in a man aged 40-49 years in good health and CMV-seronegative. The sequenced sample was PBMCs.

CDR3 sequence: CASSPSRAEDTQYF. CDR3 coding DNA: TGCGCCAGCAGCCCGTCCAGGGCGGAAGATACGCAGTATTTT. The chain joins TRBV5-1 to TRBJ2-3; weak D call: TRBD1 (5 bases). Trimming cost V 4 bases and J 5 bases, with 14 bases left between them. Germline assignment: CDR1 SGHRS and CDR2 YFSETQ. The CDR3 loop spans 14 amino acids.